Shown below are 8 T cell receptor beta chains from a single sample sequenced in a study of cytomegalovirus exposure and HLA in healthy donors. In the PCR, 60 Vbeta and 13 Jbeta primers were used. Generated by immunoSEQ multiplex PCR, the TCRdb table keeps only in-frame clones and is missing some. The table lists 250,000 to 350,000 clones, around 86% of them singletons, with less than 4% in the top ten. Sequenced material: PBMCs. These receptors all stem from a man aged 40-50 years in good health and CMV-seropositive.

The chain has TRBV27 and TRBJ1-1, with D perhaps matching TRBD1 (6 bases). CDR1 MNHEY and CDR2 SMNVEV come from the germline V gene (reference sequence). The CDR3 has 13 amino acids. V was clipped by 8 bases and J by 5 bases, with 15 bases between them. Written as DNA, the CDR3 is TGTGCCAGCGGAGAACAGGGTAGGACTGAAGCTTTCTTT. Residues: CASGEQGRTEAFF.

The V call is TRBV7-8, the J call TRBJ1-1, with 7 bases identical to TRBD1. The CDR3 has 14 residues. The V segment lost 5 bases and the J segment 2 bases; nucleotides outside the gene matches: 5. CDR1 is SGHVS, CDR2 FQNEAQ, per germline. The CDR3 sequence: CASSRDSPNTEAFF. As DNA, the CDR3 is TGTGCCAGCAGCCGGGACAGCCCTAACACTGAAGCTTTCTTT.

This chain uses TRBV4-3 with TRBJ2-7; D unclear. Germline V CDR1 and CDR2: LGHNA, YSLEER. The CDR3 is made up of 13 amino acids. Trimming stripped 5 bases from V and 3 bases from J, with 11 bases between. CDR3 in amino acids: CASSVSSGYEQYF. CDR3 bases: TGCGCCAGCAGCGTAAGCTCGGGCTACGAGCAGTACTTC.

In this sample, this clone turned up once. The chain couples TRBV13 to TRBJ2-1; 7 bases fit TRBD1. The CDR3 length is 16 residues. Unmatched junction bases numbered 15, after V lost 5 bases and J lost 8 bases. From germline, CDR1 is PRHDT and CDR2 FYEKMQ (reference sequence). The CDR3 DNA sequence: TGTGCCAGCAGCGAACGACAGGGTAGCCTTACATATGAGCAGTTCTTC. Protein: CASSERQGSLTYEQFF.

This clone occurred once. The V call is TRBV19, the J call TRBJ1-3; TRBD1 matches 8 bases. The length of the CDR3 is 15 residues. J was trimmed by 3 bases and V by 7 bases; bases with no gene match: 8. Germline lookup yields CDR1 LNHDA and CDR2 SQIVND (reference sequence). In DNA form, the CDR3 reads TGTGCCAGTACCGACTCCAGGGGGCGTGGAAACACCATATATTTT. Protein product: CASTDSRGRGNTIYF.

The chain employs TRBV19 and TRBJ1-1; D not certain. The germline V gene encodes CDR1 LNHDA and CDR2 SQIVND (reference sequence). V was shortened by 6 bases and J by 7 bases, with 21 bases between the two germline ends. The CDR3 covers 15 residues. The chain's CDR3 is CASSPAGRRLGEAFF. The CDR3 nucleotides read TGTGCCAGTAGCCCAGCGGGTCGTCGGCTAGGTGAAGCTTTCTTT.

Concerning this clone: The sample has other DNA sequences that encode this CDR3 too. The CDR3 reads CASSWGQGYEQYF. CDR3 DNA: TGCGCCAGCAGCTGGGGACAGGGTTACGAGCAGTACTTC. The J gene is TRBJ2-7, the V gene TRBV5-1; 9 nucleotides match TRBD1. The CDR3 contains 13 residues. The V gene end was trimmed by 3 bases and the J gene end by 4 bases; junction bases not matched to a gene: 2. Per germline, CDR1 SGHRS and CDR2 YFSETQ. The full variable domain, with the rest looked up from reference TRBV5-1 and TRBJ2-7, is KAGVTQTPRYLIKTRGQQVTLSCSPISGHRSVSWYQQTPGQGLQFLFEYFSETQRNKGNFPGRFSGRQFSNSRSEMNVSTLELGDSALYLCASSWGQGYEQYFGPGTRLTVT.

The chain employs TRBV19 and TRBJ2-5; 9 bases map to TRBD2. CDR1 is LNHDA, CDR2 SQIVND, per germline (reference sequence). The CDR3 length is 14 residues. The junction had 6 bases not matched to a gene; V was cut back by 6 bases and J by 4 bases. DNA for the CDR3: TGTGCCAGTAGAGGACTAGCGAGGGGAGAGACCCAGTACTTC. Residues: CASRGLARGETQYF. The entire variable domain, with the rest obtained from reference TRBV19 and TRBJ2-5, is as follows: DGGITQSPKYLFRKEGQNVTLSCEQNLNHDAMYWYRQDPGQGLRLIYYSQIVNDFQKGDIAEGYSVSREKKESFPLTVTSAQKNPTAFYLCASRGLARGETQYFGPGTRLLVL.